The 25 T cell receptor beta chains given below trace back to one sample, sequenced in a study of T cell responses to AZD1222 COVID-19 vaccine. TCRdb's table, derived via immunoSEQ multiplex PCR, lists solely in-frame clones and lacks some. The profile shows more than 150,000 clones, 85% to 95% of them singletons. Source: peripheral blood, taken 28 days after the second AZD1222 dose. The receptors come from an adult who received the AZD1222 COVID-19 vaccine.

This rearrangement joins TRBV7-9 to TRBJ1-2; D unclear. Deletions cut 5 bases from V and 2 bases from J, with 9 bases between. This CDR3 has 13 amino acids. CDR1 is SEHNR, CDR2 FQNEAQ, per germline (reference sequence). The CDR3 here is CASSETLNYGYTF. CDR3 coding DNA: TGTGCCAGCAGCGAGACTTTAAACTATGGCTACACCTTC.

The chain is built from TRBV2 and TRBJ2-5; maybe TRBD2 (7 bases). Trimming removed 6 bases from V and 3 bases from J, with 17 bases in between. The CDR3 length is 15 residues. Per germline, CDR1 SNHLY and CDR2 FYNNEI. CDR3 in amino acids: CASSPMGRGEETQYF. In nucleotides, the CDR3 is TGTGCCAGCAGCCCAATGGGGAGGGGGGAAGAGACCCAGTACTTC.

The gene calls are TRBV18 and TRBJ1-1, with D unresolved. This CDR3 is built from 13 residues. Germline assignment: CDR1 KGHSH and CDR2 LQKENI. V gave up 2 bases and J gave up 1 base, with 5 bases separating them. As DNA, the CDR3 is TGTGCCAGCTCACCAGATCAGAACACTGAAGCTTTCTTT. Translation gives CASSPDQNTEAFF.

The genes are TRBV7-6 and TRBJ2-5; no clear D. V was clipped by 5 bases and J by 1 base, with 5 bases between them. CDR3 length: 12 residues. Germline V CDR1 and CDR2: SGHVS, FNYEAQ. The CDR3 reads CASSSSQETQYF. CDR3 DNA: TGTGCCAGCAGCAGCAGCCAAGAGACCCAGTACTTC. The full variable domain, rest sourced from reference TRBV7-6 and TRBJ2-5, is GAGVSQSPRYKVTKRGQDVALRCDPISGHVSLYWYRQALGQGPEFLTYFNYEAQQDKSGLPNDRFSAERPEGSISTLTIQRTEQRDSAMYRCASSSSQETQYFGPGTRLLVL.

This clone came up once. CDR3 amino acids: CASLGTGVSTEAFF. DNA for the CDR3: TGTGCCAGCCTTGGGACAGGGGTAAGCACTGAAGCTTTCTTT. The chain carries TRBV25-1 and TRBJ1-1; 10 bases fit TRBD1. This CDR3 comprises 14 residues. Germline V gives CDR1 MGHDK, CDR2 SYGVNS. The V and J ends lost 8 bases and 4 bases, in that order; junction bases with no gene match: 7.

The chain joins TRBV19 to TRBJ1-2, with D possibly TRBD1 on 5 matching bases. The V gene lost 6 bases and the J gene lost 6 bases, with 14 bases spanning the gap. Per the germline V gene, CDR1 is LNHDA and CDR2 is SQIVND (reference sequence). The CDR3 spans 13 residues. The CDR3 loop is CASRIWQGDGYTF. The CDR3 DNA sequence: TGTGCCAGTAGAATCTGGCAGGGAGATGGCTACACCTTC.

The J gene is TRBJ1-6, the V gene TRBV9; TRBD1 is a possible D gene (6 bases). Germline CDR1 SGDLS, CDR2 YYNGEE. The CDR3 covers 14 residues. Trimming stripped 2 bases from V and 7 bases from J, with 10 bases between. The CDR3 region has the DNA TGTGCCAGCAGCGTCGGACAGTTAAATTCACCCCTCCACTTT. Protein: CASSVGQLNSPLHF.

This chain uses TRBV6-5 with TRBJ2-7; 12 nucleotides line up with TRBD2. The ends lost 5 bases at V and 3 bases at J; junction bases unmatched: 5. The CDR3 loop spans 15 amino acids. Germline V gene data show CDR1 as MNHEY and CDR2 as SVGAGI. CDR3 protein: CASSPRTSGNYEQYF. The CDR3, as DNA: TGTGCCAGCAGTCCGAGGACTAGCGGGAACTACGAGCAGTACTTC.

The chain uses TRBV11-2 and TRBJ1-6, with 8 bases lining up with TRBD1. The CDR3 runs 15 residues. Germline CDR1 reads SGHAT; CDR2 reads FQNNGV. V gave up 3 bases and J gave up 9 bases; unmatched junction bases: 7. The CDR3 here is CASSLIGTGGSPLHF. The CDR3 region has the DNA TGTGCCAGCAGCTTGATAGGGACAGGCGGTTCACCCCTCCACTTT.

A single count supports this clone. The chain joins TRBV7-9 to TRBJ2-7; unclear D gene. The CDR3 totals 11 residues. Germline V gene data show CDR1 as SEHNR and CDR2 as FQNEAQ (reference sequence). The V and J ends lost 1 base and 5 bases respectively, with 3 bases between them. The CDR3: CASSLVNEQYF. The CDR3 DNA reads TGTGCCAGCAGCTTAGTCAACGAGCAGTACTTC.

This chain joins TRBV6-1 and TRBJ2-2, with no clear D. CDR3 length equals 16 residues. Trimming took 4 bases from V and 3 from J, leaving 15 bases between them. Germline V gene data show CDR1 as MNHNS and CDR2 as SASEGT. In nucleotides, the CDR3 is TGTGCCAGCAGTGTGGGTGCCGAGACACACACCGGGGAGCTGTTTTTT. As protein: CASSVGAETHTGELFF.

This clone was seen a single time. The chain uses TRBV5-5 and TRBJ2-7, with D possibly called TRBD1 or TRBD2 (5 bases each). There are 16 residues in the CDR3. Trimming left V 4 bases short and J 4 bases short, with 21 bases between. Germline CDR1 reads SGHKS; CDR2 reads YYEKEE (reference sequence). The CDR3 region is CASSLTRTNGLYEQYF. The CDR3 DNA reads TGTGCCAGCAGCCTAACCCGGACAAACGGACTTTACGAGCAGTACTTC.

The chain uses TRBV28 and TRBJ2-2, with D unresolved. V was pared by 7 bases and J by 5 bases, with 8 bases between. The germline CDR1 and CDR2 sequences are MDHEN and SYDVKM. The CDR3 totals 12 residues. The CDR3 spells CASKGWTGELFF. CDR3 bases: TGTGCCAGCAAAGGGTGGACCGGGGAGCTGTTTTTT. Full variable domain (rest looked up from reference TRBV28 and TRBJ2-2): DVKVTQSSRYLVKRTGEKVFLECVQDMDHENMFWYRQDPGLGLRLIYFSYDVKMKEKGDIPEGYSVSREKKERFSLILESASTNQTSMYLCASKGWTGELFFGEGSRLTVL.

The V gene is TRBV27, the J gene TRBJ2-1; the match to TRBD2 covers 12 bases. The germline CDR1 and CDR2 sequences are MNHEY and SMNVEV (reference sequence). Germline trimming cut 0 bases from V and 9 bases from J; bases unmatched to any gene: 9. The CDR3 contains 17 residues. CDR3 nucleotides: TGTGCCAGCAGTTTATCGTTGGCTAGCGGGAGGGCCGTTGAGCAGTTCTTC. It specifies CASSLSLASGRAVEQFF.

This chain joins TRBV3-1 (or the pseudogene TRBV3-2) and TRBJ1-1, with a weak D call TRBD1 (5 bases). The length of the CDR3 is 16 residues. Trimming stripped 1 base from V and 4 bases from J, with 16 bases between. CDR1 is LGHDT, CDR2 YNNKEL, per germline (reference sequence). The CDR3 DNA is TGTGCCAGCAGCCAAGTCGGGTACCCGGGGGTCACTGAAGCTTTCTTT. Its protein product is CASSQVGYPGVTEAFF.

The chain carries TRBV5-6 and TRBJ1-1; TRBD1 might be the D (5 bases). The CDR3 is made up of 13 amino acids. Germline CDR1 reads SGHDT; CDR2 reads YYEEEE. Trimming shortened V by 4 bases and J by 5 bases, and 12 bases separated the two germline ends. CDR3 protein: CASSIGHITEAFF. The CDR3 region has the DNA TGTGCCAGCAGCATTGGACATATTACTGAAGCTTTCTTT.

V gene TRBV11-2 combines with J gene TRBJ2-1; D gene uncertain. CDR3 length equals 14 residues. Germline V CDR1 and CDR2: SGHAT, FQNNGV. The germline V and J ends were trimmed by 1 base and 3 bases, with 7 bases remaining between them. The CDR3 DNA sequence: TGTGCCAGCAGCTTAGGCGGCAGCTACAATGAGCAGTTCTTC. It specifies CASSLGGSYNEQFF.

The chain carries TRBV6-5 and TRBJ1-1; D is undetermined. V was trimmed by 3 bases and J by 5 bases, leaving 7 bases between them. Per the germline V gene, CDR1 is MNHEY and CDR2 is SVGAGI. This CDR3 is built from 12 residues. This CDR3 is CASSYEGTEAFF. CDR3 nucleotide sequence: TGTGCCAGCAGTTATGAAGGTACTGAAGCTTTCTTT.

The chain is built from TRBV13 and TRBJ2-2, with D perhaps given as TRBD1 or TRBD2 (5 bases each). Germline V CDR1 and CDR2: PRHDT, FYEKMQ (reference sequence). The CDR3 is 15 amino acids. The germline V and J ends were trimmed by 5 bases and 7 bases, with 17 bases remaining between them. The CDR3 bases are TGTGCCAGCAGCGCTTTGGGACCGCGGATCGGGGAGCTGTTTTTT. Protein product: CASSALGPRIGELFF.

A few counts support this clone. J is TRBJ1-2 and V is TRBV11-2; 7 nucleotides align to TRBD1. This CDR3 region has 18 residues. The V and J ends lost 6 bases and 0 bases, in that order; junction bases with no gene match: 16. The germline gives CDR1 SGHAT, CDR2 FQNNGV. The CDR3 nucleotides are TGTGCCAGCAGGGGGTCGGGACAGCGGTTTGAGACTAACTATGGCTACACCTTC. Translation gives CASRGSGQRFETNYGYTF.

V gene TRBV9 combines with J gene TRBJ1-3; D ambiguous. The V gene's germline CDR1 is SGDLS and CDR2 YYNGEE. There are 15 residues in the CDR3. V lost 3 bases and J lost 0, with 10 bases in between. CDR3 in amino acids: CASSEDGFSGNTIYF. The CDR3 nucleotides read TGTGCCAGCAGCGAGGACGGATTCTCTGGAAACACCATATATTTT. The full variable domain, in which reference TRBV9 and TRBJ1-3 provide the parts outside the CDR3, is DSGVTQTPKHLITATGQRVTLRCSPRSGDLSVYWYQQSLDQGLQFLIQYYNGEERAKGNILERFSAQQFPDLHSELNLSSLELGDSALYFCASSEDGFSGNTIYFGEGSWLTVV.

V usage is TRBV29-1 and J usage is TRBJ2-3; D not certain. CDR1 is SQVTM, CDR2 ANQGSEA, per germline. The length of the CDR3 is 14 residues. V lost 5 bases to trimming and J lost 6 bases, with 18 bases between them. The CDR3 sequence: CSVCFDEGYDTQYF. The DNA for the CDR3 is TGCAGCGTTTGTTTCGATGAAGGGTACGATACGCAGTATTTT.

This clone was picked up one time. The V call is TRBV27, the J call TRBJ2-1, with 12 bases aligning to TRBD1. Germline CDR1 and CDR2: MNHEY and SMNVEV (reference sequence). Losses at the gene ends were 3 bases for V and 9 bases for J; bases not matched to a gene: 0. The CDR3 is 13 amino acids. In DNA form, the CDR3 reads TGTGCCAGCAGTTTGGGACAGGGGGCTGAGCAGTTCTTC. Its protein is CASSLGQGAEQFF.

The chain uses TRBV28 and TRBJ1-2; TRBD1 is a possible D gene (6 bases). CDR3 length equals 13 residues. Germline V gene data show CDR1 as MDHEN and CDR2 as SYDVKM. Between the trimmed V and J ends, which lost 7 bases and 7 bases, there was a span of 16 bases. DNA for the CDR3: TGTGCCAGCACCTCGGGGGCGGGGATTGGCTACACCTTC. Translating gives CASTSGAGIGYTF.

The genes are TRBV7-3 and TRBJ2-7; D may match TRBD1 or TRBD2 (5 bases each). The germline V gene encodes CDR1 SGHTA and CDR2 FQGTGA. The V gene lost 5 bases and the J gene lost 5 bases, with 13 bases spanning the gap. The CDR3 is 13 amino acids. CDR3 sequence (DNA): TGTGCCAGCAGCGCCACCGGGGCGGACGAGCAGTACTTC. Its protein is CASSATGADEQYF.